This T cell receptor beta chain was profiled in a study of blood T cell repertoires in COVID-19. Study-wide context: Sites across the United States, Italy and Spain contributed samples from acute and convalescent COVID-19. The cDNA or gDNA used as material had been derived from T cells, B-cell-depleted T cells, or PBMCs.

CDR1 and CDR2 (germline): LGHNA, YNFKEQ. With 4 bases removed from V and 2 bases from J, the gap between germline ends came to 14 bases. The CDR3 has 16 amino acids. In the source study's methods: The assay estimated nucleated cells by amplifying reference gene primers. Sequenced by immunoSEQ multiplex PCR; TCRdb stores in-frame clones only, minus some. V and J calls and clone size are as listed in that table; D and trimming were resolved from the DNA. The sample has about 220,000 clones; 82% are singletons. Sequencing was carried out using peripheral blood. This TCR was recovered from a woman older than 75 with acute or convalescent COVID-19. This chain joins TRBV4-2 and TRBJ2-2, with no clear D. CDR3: CASSPRGSINTGELFF. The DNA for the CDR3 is TGTGCCAGCAGCCCCCGAGGCTCTATAAACACCGGGGAGCTGTTTTTT.